The following is a T cell receptor beta chain sequence with its context. This sample is part of a study of T cells in Graves' hyperthyroidism and ophthalmopathy. V was cut by 6 bases and J by 1 base, with 12 bases left in between. The CDR3 contains 15 residues. Germline V gene lookup returns CDR1 LNHDA and CDR2 SQIVND (reference sequence). RNA transcripts yielded amplified TCR beta CDR3 regions. RT-PCR in the first round (using the HTBI primer set) targeted the TCR CDR3. TCRdb fed the multiplex PCR reads into MiXCR, producing one record per CDR3 protein. The sample holds roughly 700,000 distinct CDR3 sequences; roughly a sixth are singletons and the top ten take around 15%.

The sample was blood. This sequence joins TRBV19 and TRBJ2-2; a possible D gene is TRBD1 (6 bases). This receptor was obtained from a man between 45 and 60 years old with Graves' hyperthyroidism. CDR3 bases: TGTGCCAGTAGGAACCAGGGGTTGAACACCGGGGAGCTGTTTTTT. Its translation is CASRNQGLNTGELFF. Together with reference TRBV19 and TRBJ2-2, the CDR3 gives the full variable domain: DGGITQSPKYLFRKEGQNVTLSCEQNLNHDAMYWYRQDPGQGLRLIYYSQIVNDFQKGDIAEGYSVSREKKESFPLTVTSAQKNPTAFYLCASRNQGLNTGELFFGEGSRLTVL.